A selection of T cell receptor beta chains follows, all from one sample in a study of CD8+ T cells in alopecia areata. Sequencing used immunoSEQ multiplex PCR; TCRdb keeps in-frame clones, though not all of them. The data show approximately 160,000 clones, around 60% seen once. The source material was CD4+ T cells sorted from blood, sampled at week 24, from a patient treated with tofacitinib. All receptors derive from a human donor with alopecia areata. Both conserved end residues are part of each CDR3. The D gene is left open where the match is weak. The size entry is marked missing in some rows and otherwise reads once, few, many or a size class.

d_gene,j_gene,abundance,v_gene,CDR3aa,CDR3nt
TRBD1,TRBJ1-2,few,TRBV29-1,CSVPGQGIYGYTF,TGCAGCGTTCCCGGACAGGGAATCTATGGCTACACCTTC
TRBD1,TRBJ1-2,NA,TRBV4-1,CASSRDRDYGYTF,TGCGCCAGCAGCCGCGACAGGGACTATGGCTACACCTTC
NA,TRBJ2-1,NA,TRBV13,CASSSRTGTYNEQFF,TGTGCCAGCAGCTCCCGGACGGGGACCTACAATGAGCAGTTCTTC
NA,TRBJ2-7,NA,TRBV25-1,CASLPDGGPSYEQYF,TGTGCCAGCCTCCCCGATGGGGGGCCCTCCTACGAGCAGTACTTC
NA,TRBJ2-2,few,TRBV7-2,CATTRGSGELFF,TGTGCCACCACTAGAGGCTCCGGGGAGCTGTTTTTT
TRBD1,TRBJ1-3,NA,TRBV6-5,CASSYSYQGAGNTIYF,TGTGCCAGCAGTTACTCGTATCAGGGGGCGGGAAACACCATATATTTT
NA,TRBJ2-3,once,TRBV5-1,CASALATAATDTQYF,TGCGCCAGCGCCCTAGCGACTGCTGCCACAGATACGCAGTATTTT
NA,TRBJ2-4,few,TRBV29-1,CSVDSNGAKGIQYF,TGCAGCGTTGATTCCAACGGGGCCAAAGGCATTCAGTACTTC
NA,TRBJ1-5,few,TRBV2,CASSEDERPQHF,TGTGCCAGCAGTGAAGATGAACGGCCCCAGCATTTT
TRBD1,TRBJ2-5,NA,TRBV29-1,CSARTGNKETQYF,TGCAGCGCCCGGACAGGGAATAAAGAGACCCAGTACTTC
NA,TRBJ2-6,many,TRBV28,CASIGGGSGANVLTF,TGTGCCAGCATCGGGGGAGGATCTGGGGCCAACGTCCTGACTTTC
NA,TRBJ2-6,NA,TRBV13,CASSSGITAGANVLTF,TGTGCCAGCAGCTCAGGGATCACTGCTGGGGCCAACGTCCTGACTTTC
TRBD2,TRBJ2-3,NA,TRBV5-1,CASSKGLAGTDTQYF,TGCGCCAGCAGCAAGGGACTAGCGGGCACAGATACGCAGTATTTT
NA,TRBJ2-2,NA,TRBV15,CATSSPLGGRGELFF,TGTGCCACCAGCAGTCCCCTTGGGGGCAGGGGGGAGCTGTTTTTT
TRBD1,TRBJ2-7,NA,TRBV4-2,CASSQRQGVGYEQYF,TGTGCCAGCAGCCAGCGGCAGGGGGTGGGCTACGAGCAGTACTTC
NA,TRBJ1-1,NA,TRBV27,CASSHRSSITEAFF,TGTGCCAGCAGCCACCGTTCTTCGATCACTGAAGCTTTCTTT
TRBD1,TRBJ1-2,NA,TRBV7-2,CASSSGQSNYGYTF,TGTGCCAGCAGCTCGGGACAGTCTAACTATGGCTACACCTTC
TRBD1,TRBJ1-2,NA,TRBV2,CASSDWTGTNYGYTF,TGTGCCAGCAGTGACTGGACAGGAACGAACTATGGCTACACCTTC
NA,TRBJ2-7,NA,TRBV29-1,CSVEDQSVGARTLAYEQYF,TGCAGCGTTGAAGATCAGTCAGTTGGGGCACGGACTTTAGCCTACGAGCAGTACTTC
NA,TRBJ2-6,NA,TRBV7-2,CASTLRRGASGANVLTF,TGTGCCAGCACCTTGAGGAGGGGGGCCTCTGGGGCCAACGTCCTGACTTTC
TRBD1,TRBJ2-1,few,TRBV5-1,CASSLAQGAYNEQFF,TGCGCCAGCAGCTTGGCGCAGGGGGCCTACAATGAGCAGTTCTTC
NA,TRBJ2-2,NA,TRBV30,CAWSRDRINTGELFF,TGTGCCTGGAGTAGAGACAGGATTAACACCGGGGAGCTGTTTTTT
TRBD1,TRBJ2-7,NA,TRBV29-1,CSVTVTGNEQYF,TGCAGCGTAACCGTGACAGGGAACGAGCAGTACTTC
TRBD1,TRBJ2-5,NA,TRBV11-2,CASSLGGRDSQETQYF,TGTGCCAGCAGCTTAGGTGGCCGGGACAGCCAAGAGACCCAGTACTTC
NA,TRBJ1-2,NA,TRBV9,CASSVGGSPNYGYTF,TGTGCCAGCAGCGTAGGGGGCAGCCCCAACTATGGCTACACCTTC
NA,TRBJ1-6,NA,TRBV30,CAWTPGTGYNSPLHF,TGTGCCTGGACCCCAGGGACCGGGTACAATTCACCCCTCCACTTT
TRBD1,TRBJ1-1,NA,TRBV29-1,CSVWTGMNTEAFF,TGCAGCGTGTGGACAGGAATGAACACTGAAGCTTTCTTT
NA,TRBJ1-4,NA,TRBV9,CASSVGGSTNEKLFF,TGTGCCAGCAGCGTAGGGGGCTCAACTAATGAAAAACTGTTTTTT
TRBD1,TRBJ1-6,NA,TRBV5-1,CASSLGPRTGDNSPLHF,TGCGCCAGCAGCTTGGGCCCCCGGACAGGGGATAATTCACCCCTCCACTTT
NA,TRBJ2-3,NA,TRBV7-6,CASSPQTGRATDTQYF,TGTGCCAGCAGCCCCCAGACGGGACGGGCCACAGATACGCAGTATTTT
TRBD2,TRBJ2-5,NA,TRBV4-1,CASSPTMASGGRETQYF,TGCGCCAGCAGCCCGACGATGGCCAGCGGGGGCAGAGAGACCCAGTACTTC
NA,TRBJ2-1,NA,TRBV7-2,CASNWAQGGGEQFF,TGTGCCAGCAACTGGGCGCAGGGGGGCGGTGAGCAGTTCTTC
TRBD2,TRBJ2-1,few,TRBV5-8,CASSFSGTSGVDKFF,TGTGCCAGCAGCTTCTCCGGGACTAGCGGAGTGGATAAGTTCTTC
NA,TRBJ2-3,NA,TRBV14,CASSVRGADTQYF,TGTGCCAGCAGCGTAAGGGGGGCAGATACGCAGTATTTT
TRBD1,TRBJ1-2,few,TRBV25-1,CATNSGTGGLYGYTF,TGTGCCACCAATTCTGGGACAGGGGGCCTCTATGGCTACACCTTC
NA,TRBJ1-2,NA,TRBV30,CAWRDLGHLNYGYTF,TGTGCCTGGAGGGATCTGGGACACCTCAACTATGGCTACACCTTC